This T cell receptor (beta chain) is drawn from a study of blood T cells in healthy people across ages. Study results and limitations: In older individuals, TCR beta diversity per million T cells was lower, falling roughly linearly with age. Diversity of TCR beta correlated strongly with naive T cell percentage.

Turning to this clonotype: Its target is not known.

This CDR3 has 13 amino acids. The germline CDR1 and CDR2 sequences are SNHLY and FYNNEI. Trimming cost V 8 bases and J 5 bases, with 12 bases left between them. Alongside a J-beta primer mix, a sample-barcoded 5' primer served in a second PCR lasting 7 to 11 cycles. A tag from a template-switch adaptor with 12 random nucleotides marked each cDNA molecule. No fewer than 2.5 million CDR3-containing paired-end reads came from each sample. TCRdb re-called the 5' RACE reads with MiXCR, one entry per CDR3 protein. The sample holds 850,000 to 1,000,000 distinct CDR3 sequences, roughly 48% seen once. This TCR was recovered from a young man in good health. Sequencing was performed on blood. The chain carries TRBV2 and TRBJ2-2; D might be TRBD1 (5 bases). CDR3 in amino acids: CASQGMRTGELFF. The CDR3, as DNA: TGTGCCAGCCAGGGCATGAGGACCGGGGAGCTGTTTTTT.